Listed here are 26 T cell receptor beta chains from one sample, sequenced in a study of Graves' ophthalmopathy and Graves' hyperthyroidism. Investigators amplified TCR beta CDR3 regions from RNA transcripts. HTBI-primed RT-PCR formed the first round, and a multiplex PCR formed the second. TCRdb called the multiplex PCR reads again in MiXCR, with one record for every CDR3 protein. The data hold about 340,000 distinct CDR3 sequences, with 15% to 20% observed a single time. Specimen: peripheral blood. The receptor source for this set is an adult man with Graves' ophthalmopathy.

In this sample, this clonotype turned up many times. The CDR3 coding sequence is TGTGCCAGCAGTACAATAGCGGGAGGGAACACCGGGGAGCTGTTTTTT. This translates into CASSTIAGGNTGELFF. The chain joins TRBV11-1 to TRBJ2-2; 10 bases match TRBD2. CDR1 SGHAT and CDR2 FQDESV come from the germline V gene (reference sequence). V shed 6 bases, J shed 1 base, and the junction held 5 bases outside the gene matches. The CDR3 runs to 16 residues.

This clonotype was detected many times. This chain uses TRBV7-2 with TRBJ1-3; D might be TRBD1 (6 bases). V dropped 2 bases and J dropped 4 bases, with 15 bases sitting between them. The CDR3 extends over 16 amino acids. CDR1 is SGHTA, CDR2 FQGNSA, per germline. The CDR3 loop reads CASSLSWGQSGNTIYF. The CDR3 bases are TGTGCCAGCAGCTTATCGTGGGGGCAAAGCGGAAACACCATATATTTT.

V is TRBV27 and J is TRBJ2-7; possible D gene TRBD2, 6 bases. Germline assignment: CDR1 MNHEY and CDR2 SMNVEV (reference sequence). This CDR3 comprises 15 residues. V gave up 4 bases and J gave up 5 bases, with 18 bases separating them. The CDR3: CASSWRAPDVDEQYF. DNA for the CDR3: TGTGCCAGCAGTTGGAGGGCTCCGGATGTTGACGAGCAGTACTTC.

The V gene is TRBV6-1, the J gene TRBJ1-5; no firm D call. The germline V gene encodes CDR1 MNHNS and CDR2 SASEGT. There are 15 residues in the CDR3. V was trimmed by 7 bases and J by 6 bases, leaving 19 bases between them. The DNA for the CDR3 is TGTGCCAGCACCCTCCACCCCGCGCCCGGTCAGCCCCAGCATTTT. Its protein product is CASTLHPAPGQPQHF.

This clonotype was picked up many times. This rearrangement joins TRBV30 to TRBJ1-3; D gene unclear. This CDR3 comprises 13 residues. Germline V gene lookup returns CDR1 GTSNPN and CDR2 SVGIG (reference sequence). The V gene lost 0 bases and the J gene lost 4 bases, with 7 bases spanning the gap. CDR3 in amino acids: CAWSVAEGNTIYF. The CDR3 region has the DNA TGTGCCTGGAGTGTAGCGGAGGGAAACACCATATATTTT.

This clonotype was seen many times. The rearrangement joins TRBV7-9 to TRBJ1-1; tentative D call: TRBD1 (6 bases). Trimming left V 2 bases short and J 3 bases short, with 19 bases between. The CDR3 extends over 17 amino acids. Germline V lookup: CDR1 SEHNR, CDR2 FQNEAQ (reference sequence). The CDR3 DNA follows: TGTGCCAGCAGCTTACGAGATACGGGACACGTCGACACTGAAGCTTTCTTT. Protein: CASSLRDTGHVDTEAFF.

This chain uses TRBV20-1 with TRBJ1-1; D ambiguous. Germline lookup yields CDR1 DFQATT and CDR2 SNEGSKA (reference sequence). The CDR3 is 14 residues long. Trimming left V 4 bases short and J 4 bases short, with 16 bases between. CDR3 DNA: TGCAGTGCTACTTCGCAGCCCCTGAGCACTGAAGCTTTCTTT. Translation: CSATSQPLSTEAFF.

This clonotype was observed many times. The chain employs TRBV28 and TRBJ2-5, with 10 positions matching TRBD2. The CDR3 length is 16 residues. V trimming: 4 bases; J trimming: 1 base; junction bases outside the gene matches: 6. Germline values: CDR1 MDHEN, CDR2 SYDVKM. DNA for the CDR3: TGTGCCAGCAGTTCCGGACTAGCGGCGATCCAAGAGACCCAGTACTTC. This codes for CASSSGLAAIQETQYF.

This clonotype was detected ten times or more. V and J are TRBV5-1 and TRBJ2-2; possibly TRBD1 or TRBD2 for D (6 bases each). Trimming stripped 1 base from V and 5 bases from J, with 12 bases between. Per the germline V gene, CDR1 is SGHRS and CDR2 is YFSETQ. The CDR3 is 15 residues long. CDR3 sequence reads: CASSLSQGGTGELFF. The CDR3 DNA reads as TGCGCCAGCAGCTTGTCACAGGGAGGAACCGGGGAGCTGTTTTTT.

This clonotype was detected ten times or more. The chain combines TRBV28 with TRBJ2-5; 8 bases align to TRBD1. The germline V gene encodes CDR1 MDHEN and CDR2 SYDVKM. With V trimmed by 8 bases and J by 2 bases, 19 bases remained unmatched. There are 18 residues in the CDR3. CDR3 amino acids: CASESLVRQGRTQETQYF. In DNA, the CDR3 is TGTGCCAGCGAGTCTTTAGTCCGACAGGGGCGAACTCAAGAGACCCAGTACTTC.

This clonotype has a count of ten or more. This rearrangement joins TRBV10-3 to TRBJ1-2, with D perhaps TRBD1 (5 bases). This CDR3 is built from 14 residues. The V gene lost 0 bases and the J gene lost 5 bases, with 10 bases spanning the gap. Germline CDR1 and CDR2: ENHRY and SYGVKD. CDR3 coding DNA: TGTGCCATCAGTGAGTCTGGCAGGGAGTATGGCTACACCTTC. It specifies CAISESGREYGYTF.

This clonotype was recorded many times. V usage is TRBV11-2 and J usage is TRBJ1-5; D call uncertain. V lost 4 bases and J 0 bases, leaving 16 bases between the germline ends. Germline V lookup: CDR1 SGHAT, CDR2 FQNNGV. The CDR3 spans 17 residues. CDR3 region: CASSSGLTPYSNQPQHF. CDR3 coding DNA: TGTGCCAGCAGCTCAGGACTGACACCGTATAGCAATCAGCCCCAGCATTTT.

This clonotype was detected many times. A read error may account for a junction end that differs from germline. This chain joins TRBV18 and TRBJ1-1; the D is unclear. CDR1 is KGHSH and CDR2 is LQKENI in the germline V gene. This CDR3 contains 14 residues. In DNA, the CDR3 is TGTGCCGGCTCACCAGGCGGGAAAGACGCTGAAGCTTTCTTT. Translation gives CAGSPGGKDAEAFF.

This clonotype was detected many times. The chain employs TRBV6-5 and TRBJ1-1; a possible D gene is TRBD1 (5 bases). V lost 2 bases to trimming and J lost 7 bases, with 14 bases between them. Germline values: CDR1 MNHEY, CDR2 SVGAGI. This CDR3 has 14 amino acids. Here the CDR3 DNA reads TGTGCCAGCAGTTACGGTGGCTGGGGCGGTGAAGCTTTCTTT. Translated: CASSYGGWGGEAFF.

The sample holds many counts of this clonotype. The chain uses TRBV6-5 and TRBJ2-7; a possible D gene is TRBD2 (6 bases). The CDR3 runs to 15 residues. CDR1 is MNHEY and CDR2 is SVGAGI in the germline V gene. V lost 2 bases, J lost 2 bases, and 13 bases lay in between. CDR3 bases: TGTGCCAGCAGTTACGGGGGGTCGCACCCCTACGAGCAGTACTTC. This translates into CASSYGGSHPYEQYF.

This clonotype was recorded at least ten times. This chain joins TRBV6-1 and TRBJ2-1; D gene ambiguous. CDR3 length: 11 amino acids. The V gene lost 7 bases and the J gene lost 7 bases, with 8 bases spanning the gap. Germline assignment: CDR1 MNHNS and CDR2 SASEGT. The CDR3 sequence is CASISVNEQFF. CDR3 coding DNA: TGTGCCAGCATATCAGTAAATGAGCAGTTCTTC.

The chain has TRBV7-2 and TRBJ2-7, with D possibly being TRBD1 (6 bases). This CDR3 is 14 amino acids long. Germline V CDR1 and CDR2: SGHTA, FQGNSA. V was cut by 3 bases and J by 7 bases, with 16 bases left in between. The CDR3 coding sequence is TGTGCCAGCAGCTTGGCAGGGAAAAGGGGGGAGCAGTACTTC. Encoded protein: CASSLAGKRGEQYF. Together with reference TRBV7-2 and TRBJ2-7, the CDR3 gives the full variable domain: GAGVSQSPSNKVTEKGKDVELRCDPISGHTALYWYRQSLGQGLEFLIYFQGNSAPDKSGLPSDRFSAERTGGSVSTLTIQRTQQEDSAVYLCASSLAGKRGEQYFGPGTRLTVT.

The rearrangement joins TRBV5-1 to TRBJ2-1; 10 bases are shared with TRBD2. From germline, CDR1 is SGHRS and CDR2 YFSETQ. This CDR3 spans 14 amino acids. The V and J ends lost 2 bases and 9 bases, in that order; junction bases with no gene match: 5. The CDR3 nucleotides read TGCGCCAGCAGCTTAAGCGGGAGGGCCGCTGAGCAGTTCTTC. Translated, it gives CASSLSGRAAEQFF.

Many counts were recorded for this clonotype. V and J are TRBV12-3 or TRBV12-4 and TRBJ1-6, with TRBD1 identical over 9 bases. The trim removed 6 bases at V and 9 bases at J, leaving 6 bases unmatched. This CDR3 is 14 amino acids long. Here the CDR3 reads CASSPGQGGSPLHF. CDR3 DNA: TGTGCCAGCAGCCCGGGACAGGGTGGTTCACCCCTCCACTTT.

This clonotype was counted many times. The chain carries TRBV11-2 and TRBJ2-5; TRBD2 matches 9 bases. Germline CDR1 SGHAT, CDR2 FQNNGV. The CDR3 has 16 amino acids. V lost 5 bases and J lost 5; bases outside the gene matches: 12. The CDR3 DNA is TGTGCCAGCAGCGCGGCTCTGGCGGGAGGGGAGGAGACCCAGTACTTC. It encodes CASSAALAGGEETQYF.

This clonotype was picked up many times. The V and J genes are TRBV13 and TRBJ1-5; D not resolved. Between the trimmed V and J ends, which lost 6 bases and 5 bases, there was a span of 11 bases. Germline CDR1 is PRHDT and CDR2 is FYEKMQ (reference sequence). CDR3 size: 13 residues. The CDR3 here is CASSLRRDQPQHF. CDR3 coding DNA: TGTGCCAGCAGTTTGCGGAGAGATCAGCCCCAGCATTTT.

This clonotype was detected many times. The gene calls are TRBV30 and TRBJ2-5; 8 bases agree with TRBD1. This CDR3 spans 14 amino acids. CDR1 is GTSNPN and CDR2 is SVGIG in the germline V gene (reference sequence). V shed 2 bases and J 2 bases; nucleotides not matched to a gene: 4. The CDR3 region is CAWSWTGTQETQYF. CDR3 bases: TGTGCCTGGAGTTGGACAGGGACTCAAGAGACCCAGTACTTC.

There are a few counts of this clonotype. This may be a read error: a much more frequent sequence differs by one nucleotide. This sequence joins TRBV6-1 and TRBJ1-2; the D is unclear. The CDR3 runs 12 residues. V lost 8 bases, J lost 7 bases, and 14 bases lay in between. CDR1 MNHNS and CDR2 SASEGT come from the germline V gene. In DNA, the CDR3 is TGTGCCAGCCTGCAGCCGGGAGGTGGCTACACCTTC. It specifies CASLQPGGGYTF.

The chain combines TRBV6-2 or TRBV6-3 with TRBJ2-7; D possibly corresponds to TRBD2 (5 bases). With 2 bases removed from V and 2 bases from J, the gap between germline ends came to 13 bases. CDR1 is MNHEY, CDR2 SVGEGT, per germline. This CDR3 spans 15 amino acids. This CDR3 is CASSYQSGDPYEQYF. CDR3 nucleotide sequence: TGTGCCAGCAGTTACCAGTCCGGGGATCCCTACGAGCAGTACTTC.

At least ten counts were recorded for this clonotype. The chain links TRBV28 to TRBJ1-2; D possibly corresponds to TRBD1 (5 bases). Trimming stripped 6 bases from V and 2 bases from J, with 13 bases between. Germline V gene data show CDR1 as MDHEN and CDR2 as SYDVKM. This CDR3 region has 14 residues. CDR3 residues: CASRQLTVNYGYTF. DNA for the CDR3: TGTGCCAGCAGGCAGCTGACAGTCAACTATGGCTACACCTTC.

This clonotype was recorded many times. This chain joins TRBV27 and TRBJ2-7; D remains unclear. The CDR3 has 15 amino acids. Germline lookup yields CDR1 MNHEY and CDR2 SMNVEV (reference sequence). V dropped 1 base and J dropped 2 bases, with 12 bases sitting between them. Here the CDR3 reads CASSLWSRRAYEQYF. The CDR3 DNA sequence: TGTGCCAGCAGTTTATGGAGCCGTCGCGCCTACGAGCAGTACTTC.